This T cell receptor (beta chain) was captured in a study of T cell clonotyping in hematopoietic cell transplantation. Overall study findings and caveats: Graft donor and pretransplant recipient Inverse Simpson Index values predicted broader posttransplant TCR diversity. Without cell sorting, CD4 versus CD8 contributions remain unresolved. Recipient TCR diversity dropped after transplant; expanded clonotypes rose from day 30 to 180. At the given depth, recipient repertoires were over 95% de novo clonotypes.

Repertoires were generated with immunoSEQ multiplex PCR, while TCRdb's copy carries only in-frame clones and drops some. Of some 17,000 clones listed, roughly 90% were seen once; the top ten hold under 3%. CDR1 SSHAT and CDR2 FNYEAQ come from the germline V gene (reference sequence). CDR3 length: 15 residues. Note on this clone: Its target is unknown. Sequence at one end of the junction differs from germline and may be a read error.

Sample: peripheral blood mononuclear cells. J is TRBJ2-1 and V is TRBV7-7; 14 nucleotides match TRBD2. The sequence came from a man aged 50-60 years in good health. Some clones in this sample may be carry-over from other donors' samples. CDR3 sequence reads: CASSPTSGGAGEQFF. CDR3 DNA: TGTGCTAGCAGCCCGACTAGCGGGGGGGCCGGTGAGCAGTTCTTC. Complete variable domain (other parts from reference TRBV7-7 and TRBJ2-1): GAGVSQSPRYKVTKRGQDVTLRCDPISSHATLYWYQQALGQGPEFLTYFNYEAQPDKSGLPSDRFSAERPEGSISTLTIQRTEQRDSAMYRCASSPTSGGAGEQFFGPGTRLTVL.